This T cell receptor (beta chain) was sequenced in a study of tumor-infiltrating lymphocytes in oesophageal squamous cell carcinoma. Trimming at V came to 7 bases and at J to 11 bases, leaving 16 bases not matched to a gene. CDR3 size: 14 residues. MiXCR, run by TCRdb on the PCR reads, gives a single entry per CDR3 protein. The sample lists 9,500 to 15,000 distinct CDR3 sequences, 50% to 60% occurring once. The sequence was obtained from a female donor with esophageal squamous cell carcinoma. Sequencing input: esophageal tumor tissue. The genes are TRBV12-3 or TRBV12-4 and TRBJ2-5; 7 bases agree with TRBD2. The CDR3 is CASTRRGRGVEQYF. The CDR3 bases are TGTGCCAGCACCCGCCGGGGGAGGGGCGTTGAGCAGTACTTC.